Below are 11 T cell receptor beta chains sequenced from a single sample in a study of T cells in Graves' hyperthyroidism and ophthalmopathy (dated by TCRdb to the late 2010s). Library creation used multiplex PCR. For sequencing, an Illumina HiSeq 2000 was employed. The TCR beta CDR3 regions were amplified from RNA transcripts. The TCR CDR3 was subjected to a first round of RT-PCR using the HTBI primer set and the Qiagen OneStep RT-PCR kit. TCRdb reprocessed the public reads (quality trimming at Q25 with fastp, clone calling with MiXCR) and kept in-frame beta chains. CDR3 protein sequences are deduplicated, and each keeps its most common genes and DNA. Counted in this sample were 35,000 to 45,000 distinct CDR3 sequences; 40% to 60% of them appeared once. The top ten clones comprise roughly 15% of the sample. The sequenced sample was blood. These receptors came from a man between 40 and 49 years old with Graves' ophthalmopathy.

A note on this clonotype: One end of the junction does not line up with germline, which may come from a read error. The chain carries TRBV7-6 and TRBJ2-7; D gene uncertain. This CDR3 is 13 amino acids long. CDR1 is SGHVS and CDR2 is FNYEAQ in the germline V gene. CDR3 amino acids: CASSQLHCYKQYF. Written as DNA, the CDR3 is TGCGCCAGCAGCCAACTCCACTGCTACAAGCAGTACTTC.

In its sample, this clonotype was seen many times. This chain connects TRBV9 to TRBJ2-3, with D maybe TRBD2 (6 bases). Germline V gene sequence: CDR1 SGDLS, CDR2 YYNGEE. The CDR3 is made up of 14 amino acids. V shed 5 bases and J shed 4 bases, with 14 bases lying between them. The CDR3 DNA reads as TGTGCCAGCAGAAGAGGAGGAGGGGCAGATACGCAGTATTTT. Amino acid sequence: CASRRGGGADTQYF.

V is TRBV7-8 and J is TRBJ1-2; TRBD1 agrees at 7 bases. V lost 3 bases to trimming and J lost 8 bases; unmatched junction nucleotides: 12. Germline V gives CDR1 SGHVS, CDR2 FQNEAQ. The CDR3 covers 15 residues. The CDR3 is CASSFPGGDSSGYTF. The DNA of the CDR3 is TGTGCCAGCAGCTTCCCAGGGGGGGACAGCTCCGGCTACACCTTC.

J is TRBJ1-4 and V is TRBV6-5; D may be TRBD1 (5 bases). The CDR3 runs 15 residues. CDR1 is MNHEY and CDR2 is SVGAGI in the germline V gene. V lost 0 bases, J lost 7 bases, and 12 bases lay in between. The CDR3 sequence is CASSYSSGMGEKLFF. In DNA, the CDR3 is TGTGCCAGCAGTTACTCGTCAGGGATGGGTGAAAAACTGTTTTTT.

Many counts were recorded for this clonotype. The CDR3 region has the DNA TGTGCCAGCAGCCCGTATATGACAGGTCCAGATACGCAGTATTTT. It is translated as CASSPYMTGPDTQYF. This chain uses TRBV7-3 with TRBJ2-3; tentative D call: TRBD1 (6 bases). Germline values: CDR1 SGHTA, CDR2 FQGTGA. V was trimmed by 5 bases and J by 4 bases, leaving 16 bases between them. CDR3 length: 15 amino acids. Full variable domain (missing parts from reference TRBV7-3 and TRBJ2-3): GAGVSQTPSNKVTEKGKYVELRCDPISGHTALYWYRQSLGQGPEFLIYFQGTGAADDSGLPNDRFFAVRPEGSVSTLKIQRTERGDSAVYLCASSPYMTGPDTQYFGPGTRLTVL.

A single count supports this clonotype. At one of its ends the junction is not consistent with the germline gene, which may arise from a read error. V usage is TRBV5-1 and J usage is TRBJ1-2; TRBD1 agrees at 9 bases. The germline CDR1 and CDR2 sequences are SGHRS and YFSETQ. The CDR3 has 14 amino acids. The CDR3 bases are TGTGCCAGCAGCATCCGGGACAGGGTGCGTGGCGACACCTTC. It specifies CASSIRDRVRGDTF.

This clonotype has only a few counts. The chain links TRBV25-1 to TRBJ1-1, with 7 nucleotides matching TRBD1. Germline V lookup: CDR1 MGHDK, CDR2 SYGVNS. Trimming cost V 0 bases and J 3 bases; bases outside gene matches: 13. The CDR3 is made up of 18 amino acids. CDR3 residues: CASSEYKGDSSGYTEAFF. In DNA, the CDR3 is TGTGCCAGCAGTGAATATAAGGGGGACAGCTCCGGCTACACTGAAGCTTTCTTT. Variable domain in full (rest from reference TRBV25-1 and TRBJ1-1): EADIYQTPRYLVIGTGKKITLECSQTMGHDKMYWYQQDPGMELHLIHYSYGVNSTEKGDLSSESTVSRIRTEHFPLTLESARPSHTSQYLCASSEYKGDSSGYTEAFFGQGTRLTVV.

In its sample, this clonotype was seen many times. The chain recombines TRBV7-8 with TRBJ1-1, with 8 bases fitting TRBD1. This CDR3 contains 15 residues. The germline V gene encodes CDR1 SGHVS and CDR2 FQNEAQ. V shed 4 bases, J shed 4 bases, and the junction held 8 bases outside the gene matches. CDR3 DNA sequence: TGTGCCAGCAGCTGGATCCGGACAGGGTCCACTGAAGCTTTCTTT. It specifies CASSWIRTGSTEAFF.

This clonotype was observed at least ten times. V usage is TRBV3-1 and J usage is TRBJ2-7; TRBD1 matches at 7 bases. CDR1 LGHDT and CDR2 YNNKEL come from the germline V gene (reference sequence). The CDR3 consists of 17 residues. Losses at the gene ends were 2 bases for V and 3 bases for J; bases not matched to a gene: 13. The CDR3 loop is CASSQYDRVRYHYEQYF. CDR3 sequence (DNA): TGTGCCAGCAGCCAATACGACAGGGTACGCTACCACTACGAGCAGTACTTC.

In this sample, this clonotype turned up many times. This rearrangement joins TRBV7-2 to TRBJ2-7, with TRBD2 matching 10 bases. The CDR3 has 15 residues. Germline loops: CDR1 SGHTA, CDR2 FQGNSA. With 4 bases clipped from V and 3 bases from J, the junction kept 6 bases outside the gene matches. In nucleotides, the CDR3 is TGTGCCAGCAGCTCTCTAGCGGGAGCATTCTACGAGCAGTACTTC. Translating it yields CASSSLAGAFYEQYF.

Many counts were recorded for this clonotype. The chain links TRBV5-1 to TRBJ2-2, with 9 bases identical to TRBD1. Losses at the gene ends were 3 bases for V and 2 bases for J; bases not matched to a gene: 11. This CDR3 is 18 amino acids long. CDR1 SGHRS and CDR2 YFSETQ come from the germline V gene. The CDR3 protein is CASSSKLNRGQNTGELFF. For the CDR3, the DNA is TGCGCCAGCAGCTCTAAATTAAACAGGGGGCAAAACACCGGGGAGCTGTTTTTT. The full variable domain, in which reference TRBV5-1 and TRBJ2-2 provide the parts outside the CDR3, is KAGVTQTPRYLIKTRGQQVTLSCSPISGHRSVSWYQQTPGQGLQFLFEYFSETQRNKGNFPGRFSGRQFSNSRSEMNVSTLELGDSALYLCASSSKLNRGQNTGELFFGEGSRLTVL.